Sequencing of this T cell receptor beta chain was carried out in a study of shared clonotypes between healthy human individuals. Overall study: CD8 memory received one plate per donor, CD8 naive two, CD4 memory three and CD4 naive three. Study-wide results and caveats: A few donors shared about 5% of their naive CD4 clonotypes. Sampling covered nothing but blood. Tissue TCR repertoires likely differ from those found in blood.

The CDR3 sequence is 14 residues long. The V and J ends lost 6 bases and 2 bases respectively, with 12 bases between them. Germline V gives CDR1 SNHLY, CDR2 FYNNEI. The data were produced by immunoSEQ multiplex PCR, yet TCRdb's version contains in-frame clones alone and is incomplete. The repertoire consists of around 120,000 clones, with roughly 66% occurring once and the leading ten covering approximately 25%. A note on this clone: Its specificity is not known.

The source material was memory CD8+ T cells sorted from blood. Specified subset: CD45RO+ cells pooled with CCR7-negative TemRA cells. This sequence originates from a woman aged 25 to 39 in good health. This rearrangement joins TRBV2 to TRBJ2-3; TRBD1 might be the D (5 bases). Here the CDR3 DNA reads TGTGCCAGCAGGGTTAGGGGATCCACAGATACGCAGTATTTT. Its translation: CASRVRGSTDTQYF.